The 27 T cell receptor beta chains given below trace back to one sample, sequenced in a study of T cells after yellow fever vaccination. Via MiXCR, TCRdb re-called the 5' RACE reads, giving one row per CDR3 protein. The sample has about 360,000 distinct CDR3 sequences; 6.2% are singletons. The specimen comprised PBMCs, sampled 5 days after the yellow fever booster vaccination. Receptors were obtained from a man between 25 and 39 years old who received the YFV17D yellow fever vaccine.

This chain joins TRBV9 and TRBJ2-2; 12 nucleotides match TRBD2. This CDR3 has 15 amino acids. V trimming: 6 bases; J trimming: 4 bases; junction bases outside the gene matches: 4. Germline CDR1 and CDR2: SGDLS and YYNGEE. CDR3 nucleotide sequence: TGTGCCAGCAACCCGACTAGCGGGAGCACCGGGGAGCTGTTTTTT. Translating gives CASNPTSGSTGELFF.

The genes are TRBV10-3 and TRBJ2-1, with 8 nucleotides matching TRBD1. Germline CDR1 ENHRY, CDR2 SYGVKD. J gave up 5 bases and V 10 bases, and 13 bases lay outside the gene matches. This CDR3 comprises 15 residues. The CDR3 reads CAKRGDRKGNNEQFF. CDR3 in DNA: TGTGCCAAAAGGGGGGACAGGAAGGGGAACAATGAGCAGTTCTTC.

The CDR3 region is CASSPTGGGNQPQHF. The CDR3 region has the DNA TGTGCCAGCAGTCCGACAGGGGGTGGCAATCAGCCCCAGCATTTT. The J gene is TRBJ1-5, the V gene TRBV27, with 9 positions matching TRBD1. V shed 5 bases, J shed 2 bases, and the junction held 4 bases outside the gene matches. CDR1 is MNHEY, CDR2 SMNVEV, per germline (reference sequence). The length of the CDR3 is 15 residues.

This clonotype was seen many times. The chain has TRBV5-5 and TRBJ2-5, with 11 bases aligning to TRBD1. Germline trimming cut 4 bases from V and 5 bases from J; bases unmatched to any gene: 4. The CDR3 contains 14 residues. Germline V gives CDR1 SGHKS, CDR2 YYEKEE (reference sequence). CDR3 amino acids: CASSPDRGRETQYF. In DNA form, the CDR3 reads TGTGCCAGCAGCCCGGACAGGGGGCGTGAGACCCAGTACTTC.

In its sample, this clonotype was seen a few times. This chain links TRBV20-1 with TRBJ2-1; D may be TRBD1 or TRBD2 (6 bases each). The CDR3 runs 13 residues. Germline V gene lookup returns CDR1 DFQATT and CDR2 SNEGSKA (reference sequence). V was cut by 6 bases and J by 9 bases, with 18 bases left in between. The CDR3 protein is CSATPGGTFEQFF. The CDR3, as DNA: TGCAGTGCCACCCCCGGGGGCACATTTGAGCAGTTCTTC.

In this sample, this clonotype turned up many times. The rearrangement joins TRBV12-3 or TRBV12-4 to TRBJ2-7, with D unresolved. V shed 7 bases and J shed 6 bases, with 22 bases lying between them. The CDR3 is 15 amino acids. As DNA, the CDR3 is TGTGCCAGCAAACTCTCTGGGGTCGCAAACCTCGAGCAGTACTTC. This translates into CASKLSGVANLEQYF.

This clonotype was detected a few times. The chain's CDR3 is CASSVSGRAGGDTQYF. DNA for the CDR3: TGTGCCAGCAGCGTTAGCGGGAGGGCCGGGGGAGATACGCAGTATTTT. The genes are TRBV9 and TRBJ2-3; 11 bases line up with TRBD2. Per the germline V gene, CDR1 is SGDLS and CDR2 is YYNGEE. This CDR3 is built from 16 residues. J gave up 5 bases and V 2 bases, and 7 bases lay outside the gene matches.

This clonotype was seen more than once but under ten times. The CDR3 bases are TGTGCCAGCACCCTCTGGGGGACTAGCATGGACGAGCAGTACTTC. This encodes CASTLWGTSMDEQYF. The V and J genes are TRBV6-2 or TRBV6-3 and TRBJ2-7; 9 nucleotides line up with TRBD2. V lost 7 bases and J lost 5; bases outside the gene matches: 12. Per germline, CDR1 MNHEY and CDR2 SVGEGT. This CDR3 spans 15 amino acids.

This clonotype was detected many times. V and J are TRBV4-3 and TRBJ2-1; no clear D. The CDR3 has 15 amino acids. Germline assignment: CDR1 LGHNA and CDR2 YSLEER. Trimming shortened V by 3 bases and J by 4 bases, and 13 bases separated the two germline ends. The CDR3 sequence is CASSQSTVEYNEQFF. The CDR3 DNA is TGCGCCAGCAGCCAGTCAACTGTGGAATACAATGAGCAGTTCTTC.

The chain combines TRBV7-9 with TRBJ1-6; 7 nucleotides line up with TRBD1. With 1 base clipped from V and 3 bases from J, the junction kept 6 bases outside the gene matches. The CDR3 loop spans 17 amino acids. Germline V lookup: CDR1 SEHNR, CDR2 FQNEAQ (reference sequence). CDR3 sequence: CASSLGDRRYYNSPLHF. In nucleotides, the CDR3 is TGTGCCAGCAGCTTAGGGGACAGACGTTACTATAATTCACCCCTCCACTTT.

The gene calls are TRBV10-3 and TRBJ1-3; D might be TRBD1 (5 bases). Germline V gene lookup returns CDR1 ENHRY and CDR2 SYGVKD. V lost 4 bases, J lost 0 bases, and 10 bases lay in between. The CDR3 has 15 residues. CDR3 in DNA: TGTGCCATCAGTGTCGGGACGGTCTCTGGAAACACCATATATTTT. Translation: CAISVGTVSGNTIYF.

DNA of the CDR3: TGCAGTGCTAGCAAGACTAGCGGAGGGTCCTACGAGCAGTACTTC. Protein sequence: CSASKTSGGSYEQYF. The chain uses TRBV20-1 and TRBJ2-7, with TRBD2 identical over 9 bases. With V trimmed by 3 bases and J by 1 base, 7 bases remained unmatched. CDR1 and CDR2 (germline): DFQATT, SNEGSKA (reference sequence). The CDR3 spans 15 residues.

This clonotype was seen a few times. V usage is TRBV7-9 and J usage is TRBJ1-5, with no clear D. Trimming left V 0 bases short and J 7 bases short, with 7 bases between. This CDR3 region has 13 residues. Germline assignment: CDR1 SEHNR and CDR2 FQNEAQ (reference sequence). The CDR3 protein is CASSLAGWQPQHF. The CDR3 DNA follows: TGTGCCAGCAGCTTAGCAGGTTGGCAGCCCCAGCATTTT. The full variable domain, in which reference TRBV7-9 and TRBJ1-5 provide the parts outside the CDR3, is DTGVSQNPRHKITKRGQNVTFRCDPISEHNRLYWYRQTLGQGPEFLTYFQNEAQLEKSRLLSDRFSAERPKGSFSTLEIQRTEQGDSAMYLCASSLAGWQPQHFGDGTRLSIL.

This clonotype was observed many times. The chain is built from TRBV20-1 and TRBJ2-1; TRBD2 aligns across 10 bases. V gave up 0 bases and J gave up 6 bases; unmatched junction bases: 8. Germline lookup yields CDR1 DFQATT and CDR2 SNEGSKA (reference sequence). The CDR3 runs 16 residues. The CDR3 DNA reads as TGCAGTGCTAGAGACTACGGGCTAGCGGGAGTCAATGAGCAGTTCTTC. It is translated as CSARDYGLAGVNEQFF.

The chain uses TRBV5-4 and TRBJ1-2; TRBD1 agrees at 12 bases. V lost 6 bases to trimming and J lost 7 bases; unmatched junction nucleotides: 10. CDR3 length: 15 amino acids. CDR1 is SGHNT, CDR2 YYREEE, per germline (reference sequence). The CDR3 region is CASKYRGQGARGYTF. The CDR3 nucleotides are TGTGCCAGCAAATACCGGGGACAGGGGGCTCGTGGCTACACCTTC.

This clonotype came up many times. The chain couples TRBV29-1 to TRBJ2-3; D is perhaps TRBD2 (7 bases). The CDR3 consists of 17 residues. The germline gives CDR1 SQVTM, CDR2 ANQGSEA. V was trimmed by 5 bases and J by 3 bases, leaving 24 bases between them. The CDR3 DNA follows: TGCAGCGTTAGTAACGCAGAGAGAGGGGGAGGGACAGATACGCAGTATTTT. This translates into CSVSNAERGGGTDTQYF.

In this sample, this clonotype turned up a few times. The chain couples TRBV20-1 to TRBJ1-2; D may be TRBD1 (5 bases). This CDR3 is built from 10 residues. The V gene's germline CDR1 is DFQATT and CDR2 SNEGSKA (reference sequence). V gave up 5 bases and J gave up 8 bases, with 9 bases separating them. CDR3 amino acids: CSALGRGYTF. CDR3 sequence (DNA): TGCAGTGCTCTGGGGCGAGGCTACACCTTC.

The CDR3 region is CASSSILTLAGDLYEQYF. The CDR3 DNA reads TGTGCCAGCAGCTCGATTCTTACGCTAGCGGGAGATCTCTACGAGCAGTACTTC. The rearrangement joins TRBV3-1 to TRBJ2-7; the match to TRBD2 covers 10 bases. Germline CDR1 is LGHDT and CDR2 is YNNKEL (reference sequence). With V trimmed by 5 bases and J by 3 bases, 16 bases remained unmatched. This CDR3 has 18 residues.

Only a few counts were recorded for this clonotype. This chain connects TRBV7-8 to TRBJ2-3, with D possibly being TRBD2 (6 bases). The CDR3 contains 13 residues. Trimming took 5 bases from V and 6 from J, leaving 12 bases between them. Germline V gives CDR1 SGHVS, CDR2 FQNEAQ. The CDR3 loop reads CASSANLADTQYF. Written as DNA, the CDR3 is TGTGCCAGCAGCGCTAACCTAGCGGATACGCAGTATTTT.

This clonotype was seen many times. J is TRBJ2-7 and V is TRBV3-1, with a tentative D call TRBD1 (6 bases). There are 13 residues in the CDR3. Germline V lookup: CDR1 LGHDT, CDR2 YNNKEL (reference sequence). The V gene lost 4 bases and the J gene lost 3 bases, with 10 bases spanning the gap. The CDR3, as DNA: TGTGCCAGCAGCCCAGGGGTGGGCTACGAGCAGTACTTC. Its translation: CASSPGVGYEQYF.

The chain carries TRBV10-2 and TRBJ2-4, with D possibly matching TRBD1 (7 bases). The germline CDR1 and CDR2 sequences are WSHSY and SAAADI. This CDR3 region has 14 residues. The V end was cut by 6 bases, the J end by 4 bases, with 13 bases between. The CDR3 loop reads CASRGGQRKNIQYF. In DNA, the CDR3 is TGCGCCAGCAGGGGGGGACAGAGAAAAAACATTCAGTACTTC.

This clonotype has just a few counts. This chain joins TRBV20-1 and TRBJ2-5, with a weak D call TRBD1 (6 bases). The length of the CDR3 is 14 residues. The V end lost 8 bases, the J end lost 0 bases, and 16 bases lay between the germline ends. Germline CDR1 reads DFQATT; CDR2 reads SNEGSKA (reference sequence). CDR3 sequence reads: CSSGPGHYQETQYF. Written as DNA, the CDR3 is TGCAGTTCCGGTCCGGGACACTACCAAGAGACCCAGTACTTC.

This clonotype was observed many times. V gene TRBV7-2 combines with J gene TRBJ2-3, with 9 nucleotides matching TRBD2. This CDR3 is built from 16 residues. Unmatched junction bases numbered 11, after V lost 5 bases and J lost 5 bases. The germline CDR1 and CDR2 sequences are SGHTA and FQGNSA. The CDR3 nucleotides are TGTGCCAGCAGCCCTGCCCTAGCGGGATTAGGAGATACGCAGTATTTT. It specifies CASSPALAGLGDTQYF. Full variable domain (missing parts from reference TRBV7-2 and TRBJ2-3): GAGVSQSPSNKVTEKGKDVELRCDPISGHTALYWYRQSLGQGLEFLIYFQGNSAPDKSGLPSDRFSAERTGGSVSTLTIQRTQQEDSAVYLCASSPALAGLGDTQYFGPGTRLTVL.

This chain joins TRBV15 and TRBJ2-5, with D maybe TRBD1 (6 bases). Deletions cut 2 bases from V and 9 bases from J, with 16 bases between. Germline V gives CDR1 LNHNV, CDR2 YYDKDF (reference sequence). There are 14 residues in the CDR3. Here the CDR3 DNA reads TGTGCCACCAGCAGAACGGACAGCAACGGGGCCCAGTACTTC. This codes for CATSRTDSNGAQYF.

This clonotype was picked up a small number of times. V gene TRBV11-2 combines with J gene TRBJ2-7, with 12 nucleotides matching TRBD2. CDR1 is SGHAT, CDR2 FQNNGV, per germline. This CDR3 contains 16 residues. V trimming: 1 base; J trimming: 1 base; junction bases outside the gene matches: 2. As DNA, the CDR3 is TGTGCCAGCAGCTTAGGGGGACTAGCGGGTTCCTACGAGCAGTACTTC. It translates to CASSLGGLAGSYEQYF. The variable domain in full, with the rest retrieved from reference TRBV11-2 and TRBJ2-7, is EAGVAQSPRYKIIEKRQSVAFWCNPISGHATLYWYQQILGQGPKLLIQFQNNGVVDDSQLPKDRFSAERLKGVDSTLKIQPAKLEDSAVYLCASSLGGLAGSYEQYFGPGTRLTVT.

This clonotype has only a few counts. The chain uses TRBV7-2 and TRBJ2-2, with D hard to call. Germline CDR1 is SGHTA and CDR2 is FQGNSA. Trimming left V 5 bases short and J 8 bases short, with 12 bases between. The CDR3 extends over 13 amino acids. The CDR3 DNA reads as TGTGCCAGCAGCGCGGACCTTCCAGGGGAGCTGTTTTTT. Its protein product is CASSADLPGELFF.

V usage is TRBV7-6 and J usage is TRBJ1-1; D perhaps matches TRBD1 (5 bases). V was trimmed by 3 bases and J by 6 bases, leaving 17 bases between them. Germline V gives CDR1 SGHVS, CDR2 FNYEAQ. The CDR3 length is 15 residues. The CDR3 DNA reads as TGTGCCAGCAGCTTGCAGGGACTTTCCTTAGCTGAAGCTTTCTTT. Translation: CASSLQGLSLAEAFF.